This entry lists 19 T cell receptor beta chains sequenced from one sample in a study of cytomegalovirus exposure and HLA in healthy donors. The PCR employed 60 Vbeta primers together with 13 Jbeta primers. Method: immunoSEQ multiplex PCR; TCRdb's copy keeps in-frame clones and lacks some. The data show fewer than 150,000 clones, around 80% seen once. Sequencing was performed on PBMCs. The receptors derive from a man aged 25 to 40 in good health.

The gene calls are TRBV5-6 and TRBJ2-7; no reliable D call. V was clipped by 4 bases and J by 3 bases, with 14 bases between them. The CDR3 extends over 14 amino acids. CDR1 is SGHDT and CDR2 is YYEEEE in the germline V gene. This CDR3 is CASSPTEKNYEQYF. The CDR3 nucleotides are TGTGCCAGCAGCCCAACCGAGAAGAACTACGAGCAGTACTTC.

The chain couples TRBV18 to TRBJ1-2; no reliable D call. CDR3 length: 13 residues. Trimming took 3 bases from V and 4 from J, leaving 9 bases between them. CDR1 is KGHSH and CDR2 is LQKENI in the germline V gene. Here the CDR3 reads CASSPGDFYGYTF. The CDR3 DNA reads as TGTGCCAGCTCACCCGGGGATTTCTATGGCTACACCTTC.

The chain links TRBV6-5 to TRBJ1-2; 8 positions agree with TRBD1. V dropped 2 bases and J dropped 8; count of bases not matched to a gene: 10. Per the germline V gene, CDR1 is MNHEY and CDR2 is SVGAGI. The CDR3 is 15 amino acids. DNA for the CDR3: TGTGCCAGCAGTTACGTTGGAGACAGGGGTCAGGGCTACACCTTC. It translates to CASSYVGDRGQGYTF.

This chain uses TRBV5-1 with TRBJ1-1; D uncertain. This CDR3 comprises 13 residues. Looked up from germline, CDR1 is SGHRS and CDR2 is YFSETQ. V lost 0 bases, J lost 0 bases, and 3 bases lay in between. The CDR3 is CASSLDMNTEAFF. The CDR3 DNA is TGCGCCAGCAGCTTGGACATGAACACTGAAGCTTTCTTT.

This chain uses TRBV6-1 with TRBJ1-1; 10 bases match TRBD1. The CDR3 sequence is 13 residues long. V shed 6 bases and J 5 bases; nucleotides not matched to a gene: 3. Per the germline V gene, CDR1 is MNHNS and CDR2 is SASEGT. The CDR3 loop reads CASRPGQGTEAFF. The CDR3 DNA is TGTGCCAGCAGACCGGGACAGGGGACTGAAGCTTTCTTT.

This chain joins TRBV5-8 and TRBJ2-2; D might be TRBD1 (5 bases). Looked up from germline, CDR1 is SGHTS and CDR2 is YDEGEE. The CDR3 totals 15 residues. V shed 0 bases and J shed 1 base, with 7 bases lying between them. The CDR3 reads CASSLAGLNTGELFF. The CDR3, as DNA: TGTGCCAGCAGCTTGGCAGGGTTGAACACCGGGGAGCTGTTTTTT.

The rearrangement links TRBV7-2 to TRBJ2-1, with TRBD2 identical over 10 bases. This CDR3 contains 16 residues. CDR1 is SGHTA, CDR2 FQGNSA, per germline. The junction had 10 bases not matched to a gene; V was cut back by 5 bases and J by 6 bases. The DNA for the CDR3 is TGTGCCAGCAGCCCGGGGGCTAGCGGGAGTGGCAATGAGCAGTTCTTC. This gives the protein CASSPGASGSGNEQFF.

This chain links TRBV7-3 with TRBJ2-1; weak D call: TRBD2 (7 bases). V gave up 4 bases and J gave up 6 bases, with 19 bases separating them. Germline CDR1 and CDR2: SGHTA and FQGTGA. The CDR3 sequence is 16 residues long. The CDR3 DNA reads TGTGCCAGCAGCTCCTTGGGGGGAGGGGGAGGCAATGAGCAGTTCTTC. This encodes CASSSLGGGGGNEQFF. The whole variable domain, remainder taken from reference TRBV7-3 and TRBJ2-1, is GAGVSQTPSNKVTEKGKYVELRCDPISGHTALYWYRQSLGQGPEFLIYFQGTGAADDSGLPNDRFFAVRPEGSVSTLKIQRTERGDSAVYLCASSSLGGGGGNEQFFGPGTRLTVL.

The rearrangement joins TRBV30 to TRBJ1-1; TRBD1 is a possible D gene (5 bases). Deletions cut 2 bases from V and 11 bases from J, with 12 bases between. CDR1 and CDR2 (germline): GTSNPN, SVGIG (reference sequence). The CDR3 covers 11 residues. CDR3 amino acids: CAWSQDIRAFF. The CDR3 region has the DNA TGTGCCTGGAGTCAGGACATTCGGGCTTTCTTT. Variable domain in full (rest from reference TRBV30 and TRBJ1-1): SQTIHQWPATLVQPVGSPLSLECTVEGTSNPNLYWYRQAAGRGLQLLFYSVGIGQISSEVPQNLSASRPQDRQFILSSKKLLLSDSGFYLCAWSQDIRAFFGQGTRLTVV.

The rearrangement uses TRBV30 and TRBJ2-3; D call uncertain. Between the trimmed V and J ends, which lost 4 bases and 2 bases, there was a span of 13 bases. Germline loops: CDR1 GTSNPN, CDR2 SVGIG (reference sequence). The CDR3 is made up of 14 amino acids. The CDR3: CAWNYRSYTDTQYF. The CDR3 DNA reads TGTGCCTGGAATTACCGATCCTACACAGATACGCAGTATTTT.

The chain links TRBV4-1 to TRBJ2-1; maybe TRBD1 (6 bases). Trimming took off 1 base at V and 2 bases at J, with 12 bases between the two ends. In germline, CDR1 is MGHRA, CDR2 YSYEKL. CDR3 length: 16 amino acids. The CDR3 coding sequence is TGCGCCAGCAGCCAAGGGGTACAGGGACCCTACAATGAGCAGTTCTTC. Translating gives CASSQGVQGPYNEQFF.

The chain has TRBV7-9 and TRBJ2-5; D perhaps matches TRBD2 (5 bases). The end of the DNA is better explained by TRBJ2-7, so the J call may be wrong. The CDR3 has 15 residues. Germline V lookup: CDR1 SEHNR, CDR2 FQNEAQ (reference sequence). The CDR3 DNA follows: TGTGCCAGCAGCTTAGGCAGCGGAGCCTTCTACGAGCAGTACTTC. Translated, it gives CASSLGSGAFYEQYF.

The V gene is TRBV2, the J gene TRBJ1-4; tentative D call: TRBD1 (6 bases). Germline V gene sequence: CDR1 SNHLY, CDR2 FYNNEI. This CDR3 is 15 amino acids long. The germline V and J ends were trimmed by 6 bases and 3 bases, with 14 bases remaining between them. CDR3 DNA: TGTGCCAGCAGACCCGACAGGTTGGCTAATGAAAAACTGTTTTTT. Encoded protein: CASRPDRLANEKLFF.

The chain links TRBV18 to TRBJ1-1; D remains unclear. The CDR3 is made up of 11 amino acids. Germline V lookup: CDR1 KGHSH, CDR2 LQKENI. Trimming shortened V by 4 bases and J by 7 bases, and 7 bases separated the two germline ends. CDR3 nucleotides: TGTGCCAGCTCACTACAGAGTGAAGCTTTCTTT. It codes for CASSLQSEAFF.

This sequence joins TRBV5-4 and TRBJ2-3, with a possible D match to TRBD2 (6 bases). Trimming left V 5 bases short and J 4 bases short, with 20 bases between. The CDR3 is made up of 16 amino acids. Germline loops: CDR1 SGHNT, CDR2 YYREEE (reference sequence). The CDR3 here is CASRQRYGGMADTQYF. The CDR3 bases are TGTGCCAGCAGGCAGCGGTACGGCGGGATGGCAGATACGCAGTATTTT.

This clone was seen just once. The chain uses TRBV11-2 and TRBJ1-1; 7 bases fit TRBD1. The CDR3 is made up of 15 amino acids. The ends lost 4 bases at V and 0 bases at J; junction bases unmatched: 5. Germline V gene lookup returns CDR1 SGHAT and CDR2 FQNNGV. The CDR3 nucleotides read TGTGCCAGCAGCTGGCGACAGGGAATGAACACTGAAGCTTTCTTT. It yields the protein CASSWRQGMNTEAFF.

The CDR3, as DNA: TGCGCCAGCAGCCCCCGTGGAGGTGGGAATTCACCCCTCCACTTT. Amino acid sequence: CASSPRGGGNSPLHF. The chain recombines TRBV5-1 with TRBJ1-6; no clear D gene. V dropped 4 bases and J dropped 7 bases, with 15 bases sitting between them. Germline V CDR1 and CDR2: SGHRS, YFSETQ. This CDR3 is built from 15 residues.

J is TRBJ2-1 and V is TRBV4-3; 10 nucleotides align to TRBD2. This CDR3 comprises 15 residues. Trimming removed 1 base from V and 9 bases from J; junction bases left unmatched: 6. Germline V gene lookup returns CDR1 LGHNA and CDR2 YSLEER. CDR3 region: CASSQGSGRAPEQFF. For the CDR3, the DNA is TGCGCCAGCAGCCAAGGAAGCGGGAGGGCCCCTGAGCAGTTCTTC.

V usage is TRBV9 and J usage is TRBJ1-2; 9 bases are a match to TRBD1. The CDR3 spans 15 residues. Germline CDR1 reads SGDLS; CDR2 reads YYNGEE. The V segment lost 2 bases and the J segment 5 bases; nucleotides outside the gene matches: 7. CDR3 in amino acids: CASSVTDRGGYGYTF. CDR3 DNA sequence: TGTGCCAGCAGCGTCACGGACAGGGGAGGATATGGCTACACCTTC.